Listed below are T cell receptor beta chains from one sample, sequenced in a study of beta chain features in type 1 diabetes. Clones were read by immunoSEQ multiplex PCR, and TCRdb kept only the in-frame ones, dropping some. Of under 300,000 clones detected, 25% to 30% appear once; the ten largest clones hold roughly 4%. Sequenced material: central memory CD4+ T cells from blood. The origin of the receptors is a man aged 30 to 39 in good health. The CDR3 runs from the conserved cysteine through the conserved F or W. The order of the fields is J gene, V gene, D gene, clone size, CDR3 DNA, CDR3 protein. D genes are given only for firm matches. Clone size appears in some rows only: once, few, many, or a class for an expanded clone.

J: TRBJ2-1
V: TRBV4-2
D: TRBD2
size: .
DNA: TGTGCCAGCACCGCACGCAGCGCTAGCGGGAGCAATGAGCAGTTCTTC
CDR3: CASTARSASGSNEQFF

J: TRBJ2-1
V: TRBV18
D: .
size: few
DNA: TGTGCCAGCTCACCGGCCTTGGACAGCATCAATGAGCAGTTCTTC
CDR3: CASSPALDSINEQFF

J: TRBJ2-7
V: TRBV2
D: TRBD1
size: .
DNA: TGTGCCAGCGCGAACAGGGGCGAGCAGTACTTC
CDR3: CASANRGEQYF

J: TRBJ2-2
V: TRBV30
D: .
size: many
DNA: TGTGCCTGGCGGTGGTTGGGGGTCGACACCGGGGAGCTGTTTTTT
CDR3: CAWRWLGVDTGELFF

J: TRBJ1-6
V: TRBV5-6
D: .
size: few
DNA: TGTGCCAGCAGAAACTGGAAGGGTTCACCCCTCCACTTT
CDR3: CASRNWKGSPLHF

J: TRBJ2-3
V: TRBV13
D: .
size: few
DNA: TGTGCCAGCAGCCGAGGACAGAGCACAGATACGCAGTATTTT
CDR3: CASSRGQSTDTQYF

J: TRBJ2-1
V: TRBV9
D: .
size: .
DNA: TGTGCCAGCAGCGCAACTTATAGAGACAATGAGCAGTTCTTC
CDR3: CASSATYRDNEQFF

J: TRBJ2-6
V: TRBV28
D: .
size: few
DNA: TGTGCCAGCGGTCCCCTCAACGTCCTGACTTTC
CDR3: CASGPLNVLTF

J: TRBJ2-5
V: TRBV11-2
D: TRBD1
size: .
DNA: TGTGCCAGCAGAACCTGGGGACAGGGGAAAGAGGAGACCCAGTACTTC
CDR3: CASRTWGQGKEETQYF

J: TRBJ1-5
V: TRBV30
D: .
size: .
DNA: TGTGCCTGGAGTGTCGAGCGTTATCAGCCCCAGCATTTT
CDR3: CAWSVERYQPQHF

J: TRBJ2-2
V: TRBV4-1
D: TRBD1
size: .
DNA: TGCGCCAGCAGCCAAGGCAGGGGGCGGACCGGGGAGCTGTTTTTT
CDR3: CASSQGRGRTGELFF

J: TRBJ2-5
V: TRBV18
D: .
size: .
DNA: TGTGCCAGCTCACCACAACAGCAAGAGACCCAGTACTTC
CDR3: CASSPQQQETQYF

J: TRBJ2-5
V: TRBV9
D: TRBD1
size: few
DNA: TGTGCCAGCAGCCCACGGGACAGGGGATATCAGACCCAGTACTTC
CDR3: CASSPRDRGYQTQYF

J: TRBJ2-1
V: TRBV19
D: .
size: few
DNA: TGTGCCAGTAGTCGTAGCTATACAGGGTATGAGCAGTTCTTC
CDR3: CASSRSYTGYEQFF

J: TRBJ2-3
V: TRBV7-2
D: .
size: few
DNA: TGTGCCAGCAGCGGCAGAGGGGATACGCAGTATTTT
CDR3: CASSGRGDTQYF

J: TRBJ1-5
V: TRBV7-2
D: .
size: .
DNA: TGTGCCAGCAGCTTAGACGCGGCTTTAGCCCAGCATTTT
CDR3: CASSLDAALAQHF

J: TRBJ2-3
V: TRBV2
D: TRBD2
size: .
DNA: TGTGCCAGCAAAAGGGAAAGCGGGAGGGGCACAGATACGCAGTATTTT
CDR3: CASKRESGRGTDTQYF

J: TRBJ2-3
V: TRBV7-2
D: .
size: few
DNA: TGTGCCAGCACCTACCCGGGGCGGGATACGCAGTATTTT
CDR3: CASTYPGRDTQYF

J: TRBJ1-3
V: TRBV18
D: .
size: .
DNA: TGTGCCAGCTCACCAGGGGTGCCAACGGGAAACACCATATATTTT
CDR3: CASSPGVPTGNTIYF

J: TRBJ2-2
V: TRBV9
D: .
size: .
DNA: TGTGCCAGCAGCGCCTCGTTCACCGGGGAGCTGTTTTTT
CDR3: CASSASFTGELFF

J: TRBJ2-1
V: TRBV9
D: .
size: .
DNA: TGTGCCAGCAGCGTAGATTTCATGACGCGGAGCCACTCCTACAATGAGCAGTTCTTC
CDR3: CASSVDFMTRSHSYNEQFF

J: TRBJ2-7
V: TRBV5-4
D: .
size: .
DNA: TGTGCCAGCAGTCTTCAACCCGGGACATCCTACGAGCAGTACTTC
CDR3: CASSLQPGTSYEQYF

J: TRBJ2-6
V: TRBV6-5
D: .
size: few
DNA: TGTGCCACCCTTTTGGGCTCTGGGGCCAACGTCCTGACTTTC
CDR3: CATLLGSGANVLTF

J: TRBJ2-5
V: TRBV5-1
D: .
size: .
DNA: TGCGCCAGCAGCACCAACCAAGAGACCCAGTACTTC
CDR3: CASSTNQETQYF

J: TRBJ2-4
V: TRBV18
D: .
size: .
DNA: TGTGCCAGCTCACACCAGGGGTCTAAAGCCAAAAACATTCAGTACTTC
CDR3: CASSHQGSKAKNIQYF

J: TRBJ1-3
V: TRBV6-6
D: .
size: .
DNA: TGTGCCAGCAGTTACTCCACGTCTACCGGAAACACCATATATTTT
CDR3: CASSYSTSTGNTIYF

J: TRBJ2-3
V: TRBV5-1
D: TRBD2
size: once
DNA: TGCGCCAGCAGCTTAGCGGGGTTGAGCGCAGATACGCAGTATTTT
CDR3: CASSLAGLSADTQYF

J: TRBJ2-3
V: TRBV7-6
D: TRBD1
size: once
DNA: TGTGCCAGCAGCTTAGAATCAGGGGGCGCGGCAGATACGCAGTATTTT
CDR3: CASSLESGGAADTQYF

J: TRBJ2-3
V: TRBV29-1
D: TRBD1
size: .
DNA: TGCAGCCTCCGAGGGCTACAGGGGGGCACAGATACGCAGTATTTT
CDR3: CSLRGLQGGTDTQYF

J: TRBJ2-7
V: TRBV2
D: TRBD1
size: once
DNA: TGTGCCAGCATAAACCAACAGGGGTACGAGCAGTACTTC
CDR3: CASINQQGYEQYF

J: TRBJ2-7
V: TRBV21-1
D: .
size: few
DNA: TGTGCCGGCGCCGGGAATAGCTCCTACGAGCAGTACTTC
CDR3: CAGAGNSSYEQYF

J: TRBJ2-5
V: TRBV5-4
D: TRBD2
size: .
DNA: TGTGCCAGCAGCGCGGAACTAGCGGGGGGAGGTGAGACCCAGTACTTC
CDR3: CASSAELAGGGETQYF

J: TRBJ1-2
V: TRBV2
D: .
size: few
DNA: TGTGCCAGCACAAGGCAGTTGAACTATGGCTACACCTTC
CDR3: CASTRQLNYGYTF

J: TRBJ2-1
V: TRBV6-1
D: TRBD1
size: few
DNA: TGTGCCAGCAGTGGGGGGACAGGGTTGAATGAGCAGTTCTTC
CDR3: CASSGGTGLNEQFF

J: TRBJ2-7
V: TRBV6-6
D: .
size: .
DNA: TGTGCCAGCAGTTACCCAGAGGGGGGTCCCTCCTACGAGCAGTACTTC
CDR3: CASSYPEGGPSYEQYF

J: TRBJ2-1
V: TRBV6-5
D: TRBD2
size: few
DNA: TGTGCCAGCCGCCTCCAGCGGGGGGAGCAGTTCTTC
CDR3: CASRLQRGEQFF

J: TRBJ2-7
V: TRBV2
D: TRBD1
size: few
DNA: TGTGCCAGCAGTGAAGGGACAGGGCGCTACGAGCAGTACTTC
CDR3: CASSEGTGRYEQYF

J: TRBJ1-2
V: TRBV29-1
D: TRBD1
size: .
DNA: TGCAGCGTTGTCCCGGGACAGGGAACCCATGGCTACACCTTC
CDR3: CSVVPGQGTHGYTF

J: TRBJ2-3
V: TRBV9
D: TRBD2
size: .
DNA: TGTGCCAGCAGCGGGGGACTAGCGGGTGTGGGCACAGATACGCAGTATTTT
CDR3: CASSGGLAGVGTDTQYF

J: TRBJ1-2
V: TRBV23-1
D: .
size: .
DNA: TGCGCCAGCAGTCATAGAGGGGACTGGTATGGCTACACCTTC
CDR3: CASSHRGDWYGYTF

J: TRBJ2-7
V: TRBV29-1
D: TRBD1
size: .
DNA: TGCAGCGTTGTCCCACTGACAGGGGCGGTAGGCGAGCAGTACTTC
CDR3: CSVVPLTGAVGEQYF